These 18 T cell receptor beta chains share one sample of origin, sequenced in a study of cytomegalovirus exposure and HLA in healthy donors. It was with 60 Vbeta and 13 Jbeta primers that the PCR ran. Sequencing used immunoSEQ multiplex PCR; TCRdb keeps in-frame clones, though not all of them. The repertoire table contains nearly 200,000 clones. The sample was PBMCs. Source of these receptors: a boy between 10 and 17 years old in good health and CMV-seronegative.

J is TRBJ2-7 and V is TRBV19; D may be TRBD1 (7 bases). The germline V and J ends were trimmed by 4 bases and 2 bases, with 12 bases remaining between them. This CDR3 region has 14 residues. From germline, CDR1 is LNHDA and CDR2 SQIVND (reference sequence). CDR3 nucleotide sequence: TGTGCCAGTAGTAGGGGGGACAGTGCCTACGAGCAGTACTTC. It is translated as CASSRGDSAYEQYF.

The chain uses TRBV5-1 and TRBJ1-3, with D uncertain. Germline loops: CDR1 SGHRS, CDR2 YFSETQ. The CDR3 is 13 residues long. Between the trimmed V and J ends, which lost 0 bases and 4 bases, there was a span of 5 bases. As DNA, the CDR3 is TGCGCCAGCAGCTTGGTCGTGGGAAACACCATATATTTT. Its translation: CASSLVVGNTIYF.

The J gene is TRBJ1-4, the V gene TRBV6-5; maybe TRBD1 (5 bases). V was shortened by 1 base and J by 12 bases, with 18 bases between the two germline ends. From germline, CDR1 is MNHEY and CDR2 SVGAGI. This CDR3 comprises 15 residues. The CDR3 region has the DNA TGTGCCAGCAGTTACTTGGGGACTCGAGGCCAGGAACTGTTTTTT. It is translated as CASSYLGTRGQELFF.

This chain connects TRBV6-5 to TRBJ1-2; unclear D gene. The germline gives CDR1 MNHEY, CDR2 SVGAGI. Trimming stripped 2 bases from V and 4 bases from J, with 14 bases between. This CDR3 is built from 15 residues. The CDR3 loop reads CASSYSTHGGYGYTF. The CDR3 nucleotides read TGTGCCAGCAGTTACAGCACTCATGGTGGCTATGGCTACACCTTC.

The chain uses TRBV9 and TRBJ2-7; 8 bases line up with TRBD1. Per germline, CDR1 SGDLS and CDR2 YYNGEE. V dropped 4 bases and J dropped 1; count of bases not matched to a gene: 4. This CDR3 spans 14 amino acids. CDR3 bases: TGTGCCAGCAGCCTCGGACAGGGTTCCTACGAGCAGTACTTC. Its translation: CASSLGQGSYEQYF.

The gene calls are TRBV7-9 and TRBJ1-2; no clear D. The germline V gene has CDR1 SEHNR and CDR2 FQNEAQ (reference sequence). V gave up 5 bases and J gave up 2 bases, with 9 bases separating them. This CDR3 comprises 13 residues. The CDR3 bases are TGTGCCAGCAGCGCCCTTCAGAACTATGGCTACACCTTC. Protein product: CASSALQNYGYTF.

The chain links TRBV6-5 to TRBJ1-3, with D unresolved. This CDR3 comprises 15 residues. V lost 3 bases and J 0 bases, leaving 9 bases between the germline ends. Germline CDR1 and CDR2: MNHEY and SVGAGI. CDR3 nucleotides: TGTGCCAGCAGTTATGAACGGAGCTCTGGAAACACCATATATTTT. Its protein product is CASSYERSSGNTIYF.

The rearrangement joins TRBV5-4 to TRBJ2-1, with 7 nucleotides matching TRBD2. The CDR3 length is 15 residues. Germline-derived CDR1 and CDR2 are SGHNT and YYREEE (reference sequence). V lost 3 bases, J lost 8 bases, and 11 bases stayed unmatched. The CDR3 here is CASSSAGRGADEQFF. CDR3 coding DNA: TGTGCCAGCAGCTCCGCTGGGAGGGGAGCCGATGAGCAGTTCTTC.

The rearrangement joins TRBV2 to TRBJ1-6; 7 nucleotides align to TRBD1. The CDR3 has 15 amino acids. Unmatched junction bases numbered 13, after V lost 7 bases and J lost 10 bases. Germline lookup yields CDR1 SNHLY and CDR2 FYNNEI. The chain's CDR3 is CASKSRGALWSPLHF. CDR3 DNA sequence: TGTGCCAGCAAGAGCAGGGGGGCCCTTTGGTCACCCCTCCACTTT.

The J gene is TRBJ2-3, the V gene TRBV19; 9 bases are shared with TRBD2. V dropped 10 bases and J dropped 7; count of bases not matched to a gene: 12. The CDR3 is made up of 14 amino acids. Germline CDR1 LNHDA, CDR2 SQIVND (reference sequence). Here the CDR3 reads CATRGRGGRNTQYF. In DNA, the CDR3 is TGTGCCACCCGAGGGCGGGGGGGGAGGAATACGCAGTATTTT.

The rearrangement joins TRBV6-1 to TRBJ2-1; D remains ambiguous. The CDR3 has 11 residues. Trimming removed 10 bases at V and 2 bases at J, with 6 bases between. From germline, CDR1 is MNHNS and CDR2 SASEGT. The CDR3 DNA follows: TGTGCCACCCAGACCTACAATGAGCAGTTCTTC. Translated, it gives CATQTYNEQFF.

The rearrangement uses TRBV2 and TRBJ2-7; a weak D match, TRBD2 (6 bases). Germline CDR1 reads SNHLY; CDR2 reads FYNNEI. The CDR3 covers 18 residues. V was trimmed by 1 base and J by 5 bases, leaving 24 bases between them. The CDR3, as DNA: TGTGCCAGCAGTGAAGGGGGGAGCACCATCTGGGGAGGACACGAGCAGTACTTC. Translating gives CASSEGGSTIWGGHEQYF.

The chain carries TRBV6-1 and TRBJ2-7, with TRBD2 identical over 9 bases. CDR1 and CDR2 (germline): MNHNS, SASEGT. The CDR3 consists of 13 residues. V lost 8 bases, J lost 6 bases, and 8 bases stayed unmatched. The DNA of the CDR3 is TGTGCCAGCGTGGGCGGGGGGGCCGGCGAGCAGTACTTC. Translated: CASVGGGAGEQYF.

The chain uses TRBV9 and TRBJ2-5; 7 bases line up with TRBD1. CDR1 and CDR2 (germline): SGDLS, YYNGEE. After removal of 0 bases from V and 2 bases from J, the junction contained 7 bases not matched to a gene. The length of the CDR3 is 16 residues. The CDR3 nucleotides are TGTGCCAGCAGCGTAGGGTGGGACAGCCTGCAAGAGACCCAGTACTTC. Its protein product is CASSVGWDSLQETQYF. The complete variable domain, with remaining parts taken from reference TRBV9 and TRBJ2-5, reads DSGVTQTPKHLITATGQRVTLRCSPRSGDLSVYWYQQSLDQGLQFLIQYYNGEERAKGNILERFSAQQFPDLHSELNLSSLELGDSALYFCASSVGWDSLQETQYFGPGTRLLVL.

This chain links TRBV5-5 with TRBJ2-1; TRBD1 is a possible D gene (6 bases). The germline V gene encodes CDR1 SGHKS and CDR2 YYEKEE (reference sequence). The V end was cut by 3 bases, the J end by 6 bases, with 16 bases between. The length of the CDR3 is 15 residues. The CDR3 coding sequence is TGTGCCAGCAGCTCTCATCCAGGGGCGCGCAATGAGCAGTTCTTC. Residues: CASSSHPGARNEQFF.

J is TRBJ1-6 and V is TRBV27, with D unclear. V dropped 2 bases and J dropped 7 bases, with 12 bases sitting between them. The CDR3 extends over 15 amino acids. Germline V CDR1 and CDR2: MNHEY, SMNVEV (reference sequence). The CDR3 protein is CASSLLAERNSPLHF. The CDR3 DNA reads as TGTGCCAGCAGTTTACTGGCGGAGAGGAATTCACCCCTCCACTTT.

V and J are TRBV30 and TRBJ2-5; 7 nucleotides align to TRBD2. CDR3 length: 14 residues. With 1 base clipped from V and 1 base from J, the junction kept 3 bases outside the gene matches. Looked up from germline, CDR1 is GTSNPN and CDR2 is SVGIG (reference sequence). CDR3 nucleotide sequence: TGTGCCTGGAGTGGGGGGGGAGGCCAAGAGACCCAGTACTTC. Its translation: CAWSGGGGQETQYF.

The chain joins TRBV13 to TRBJ2-3; 10 nucleotides align to TRBD2. Germline loops: CDR1 PRHDT, CDR2 FYEKMQ (reference sequence). The CDR3 extends over 20 amino acids. Trimming cost V 5 bases and J 1 base; bases outside gene matches: 18. The CDR3 coding sequence is TGTGCCAGCAGCCCCCCAGCTAGCGGGGGTTTTCGGTTTGGCACAGATACGCAGTATTTT. Amino acids: CASSPPASGGFRFGTDTQYF.